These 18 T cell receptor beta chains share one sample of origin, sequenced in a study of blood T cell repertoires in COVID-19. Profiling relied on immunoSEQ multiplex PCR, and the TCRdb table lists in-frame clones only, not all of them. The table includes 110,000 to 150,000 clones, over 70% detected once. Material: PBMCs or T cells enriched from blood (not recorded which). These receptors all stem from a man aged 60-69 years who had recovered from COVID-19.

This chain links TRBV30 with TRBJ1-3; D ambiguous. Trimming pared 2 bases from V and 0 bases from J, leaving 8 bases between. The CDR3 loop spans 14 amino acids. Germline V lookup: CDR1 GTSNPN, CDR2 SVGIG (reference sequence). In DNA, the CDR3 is TGTGCCTGGAGTTTTCTGGCCTCTGGAAACACCATATATTTT. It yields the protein CAWSFLASGNTIYF.

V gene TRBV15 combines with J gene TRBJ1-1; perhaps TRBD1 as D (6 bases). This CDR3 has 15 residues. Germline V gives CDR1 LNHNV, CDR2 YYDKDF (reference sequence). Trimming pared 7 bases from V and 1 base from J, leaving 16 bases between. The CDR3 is CATTPNRDRNTEAFF. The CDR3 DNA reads TGTGCCACCACCCCGAACAGGGACCGGAACACTGAAGCTTTCTTT.

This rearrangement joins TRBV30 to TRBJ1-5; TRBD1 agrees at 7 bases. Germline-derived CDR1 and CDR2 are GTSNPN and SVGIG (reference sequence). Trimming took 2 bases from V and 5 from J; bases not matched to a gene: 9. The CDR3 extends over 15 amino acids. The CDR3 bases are TGTGCCTGGAGTCCCCGGACAGGTTACCATCAGCCCCAGCATTTT. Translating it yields CAWSPRTGYHQPQHF.

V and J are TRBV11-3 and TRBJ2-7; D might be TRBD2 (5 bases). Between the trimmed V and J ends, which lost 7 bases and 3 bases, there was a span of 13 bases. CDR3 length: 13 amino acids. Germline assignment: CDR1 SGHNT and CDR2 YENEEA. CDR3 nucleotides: TGTGCCAGCACCGGACTGACAAACTACGAGCAGTACTTC. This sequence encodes CASTGLTNYEQYF.

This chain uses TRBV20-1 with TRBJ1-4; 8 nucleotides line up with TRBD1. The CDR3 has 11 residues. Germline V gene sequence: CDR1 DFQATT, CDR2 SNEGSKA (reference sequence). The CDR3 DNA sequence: TGCAGCGCCAAACAGGGGGTAGTAGGGTTTTTT. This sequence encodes CSAKQGVVGFF.

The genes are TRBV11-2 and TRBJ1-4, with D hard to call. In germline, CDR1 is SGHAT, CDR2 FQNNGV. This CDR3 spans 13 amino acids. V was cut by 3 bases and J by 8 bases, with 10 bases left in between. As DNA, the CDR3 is TGTGCCAGCAGCTTGACAATCAGGGAAAAACTGTTTTTT. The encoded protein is CASSLTIREKLFF.

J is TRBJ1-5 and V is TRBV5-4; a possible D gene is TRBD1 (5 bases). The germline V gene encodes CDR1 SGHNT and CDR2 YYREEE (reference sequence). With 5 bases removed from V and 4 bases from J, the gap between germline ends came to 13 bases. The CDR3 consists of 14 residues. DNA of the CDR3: TGTGCCAGCAGTACCGGCGGGGGGAATCAGCCCCAGCATTTT. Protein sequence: CASSTGGGNQPQHF.

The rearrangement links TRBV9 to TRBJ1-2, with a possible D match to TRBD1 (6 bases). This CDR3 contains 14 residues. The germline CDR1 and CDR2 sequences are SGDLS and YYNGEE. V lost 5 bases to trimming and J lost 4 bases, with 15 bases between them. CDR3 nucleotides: TGTGCCAGCAGTACCAGGGACACACTCTATGGCTACACCTTC. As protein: CASSTRDTLYGYTF.

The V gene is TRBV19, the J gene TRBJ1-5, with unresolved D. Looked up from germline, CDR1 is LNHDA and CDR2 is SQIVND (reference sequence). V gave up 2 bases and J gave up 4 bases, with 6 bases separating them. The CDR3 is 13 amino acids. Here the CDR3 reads CASSIRRNQPQHF. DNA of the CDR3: TGTGCCAGTAGTATACGTCGTAATCAGCCCCAGCATTTT.

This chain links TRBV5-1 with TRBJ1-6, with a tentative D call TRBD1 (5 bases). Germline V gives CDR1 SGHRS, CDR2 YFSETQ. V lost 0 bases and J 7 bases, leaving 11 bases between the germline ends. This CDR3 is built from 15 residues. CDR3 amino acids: CASSLDAGNNSPLHF. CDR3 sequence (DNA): TGCGCCAGCAGCTTGGATGCAGGGAACAATTCACCCCTCCACTTT.

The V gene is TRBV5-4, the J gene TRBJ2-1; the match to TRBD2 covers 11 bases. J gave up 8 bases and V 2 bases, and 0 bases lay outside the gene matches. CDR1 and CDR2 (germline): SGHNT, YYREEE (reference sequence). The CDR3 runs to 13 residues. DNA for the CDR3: TGTGCCAGCAGCTTTAGCGGGAGGGATGAGCAGTTCTTC. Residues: CASSFSGRDEQFF.

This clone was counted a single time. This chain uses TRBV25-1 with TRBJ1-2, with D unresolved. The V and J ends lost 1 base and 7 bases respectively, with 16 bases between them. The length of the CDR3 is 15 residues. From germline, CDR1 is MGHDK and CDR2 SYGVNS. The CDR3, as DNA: TGTGCCAGCAGTGAATTTTCGTTGGTTTCCGGTGGCTACACCTTC. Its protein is CASSEFSLVSGGYTF.

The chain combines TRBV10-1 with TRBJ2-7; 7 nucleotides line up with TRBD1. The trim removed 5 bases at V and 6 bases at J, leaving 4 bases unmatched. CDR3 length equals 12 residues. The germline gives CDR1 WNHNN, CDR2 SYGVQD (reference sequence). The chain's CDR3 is CASSLDRREQYF. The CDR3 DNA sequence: TGCGCCAGCAGTTTGGACAGGCGCGAGCAGTACTTC.

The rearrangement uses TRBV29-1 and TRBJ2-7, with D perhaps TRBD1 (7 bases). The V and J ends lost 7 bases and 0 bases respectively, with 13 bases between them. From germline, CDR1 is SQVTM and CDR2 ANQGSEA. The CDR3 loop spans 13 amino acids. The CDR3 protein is CSGGDSSSYEQYF. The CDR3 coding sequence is TGCAGCGGGGGGGACAGCAGCTCCTACGAGCAGTACTTC.

The CDR3 DNA reads TGTGCCAGCAGCCAAGACCCCGGACACACAGGCGGGGAGCTGTTTTTT. It is translated as CASSQDPGHTGGELFF. The chain carries TRBV3-1 (or the pseudogene TRBV3-2) and TRBJ2-2; tentatively, D is TRBD1 (5 bases). The V gene's germline CDR1 is LGHDT and CDR2 YNNKEL (reference sequence). This CDR3 is built from 16 residues. V lost 0 bases and J 7 bases, leaving 15 bases between the germline ends.

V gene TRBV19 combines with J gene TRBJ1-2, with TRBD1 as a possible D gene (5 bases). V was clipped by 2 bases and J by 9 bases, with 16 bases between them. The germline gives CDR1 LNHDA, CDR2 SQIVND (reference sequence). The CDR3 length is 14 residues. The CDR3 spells CASSIPDTVSSYTF. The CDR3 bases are TGTGCCAGTAGTATACCGGACACAGTCTCGAGCTACACCTTC.

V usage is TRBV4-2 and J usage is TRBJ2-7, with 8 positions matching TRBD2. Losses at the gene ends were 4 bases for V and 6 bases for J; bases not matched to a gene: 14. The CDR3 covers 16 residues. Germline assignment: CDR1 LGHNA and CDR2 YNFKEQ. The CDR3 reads CASSRRGSGIVGEQYF. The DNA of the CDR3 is TGTGCCAGCAGCCGCCGGGGTAGCGGGATAGTGGGCGAGCAGTACTTC.

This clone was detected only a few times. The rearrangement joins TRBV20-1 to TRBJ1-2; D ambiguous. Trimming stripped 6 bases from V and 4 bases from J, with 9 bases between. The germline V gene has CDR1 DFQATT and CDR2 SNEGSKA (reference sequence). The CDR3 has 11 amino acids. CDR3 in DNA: TGCAGTGCCGCGGATGTCTATGGCTACACCTTC. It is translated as CSAADVYGYTF.